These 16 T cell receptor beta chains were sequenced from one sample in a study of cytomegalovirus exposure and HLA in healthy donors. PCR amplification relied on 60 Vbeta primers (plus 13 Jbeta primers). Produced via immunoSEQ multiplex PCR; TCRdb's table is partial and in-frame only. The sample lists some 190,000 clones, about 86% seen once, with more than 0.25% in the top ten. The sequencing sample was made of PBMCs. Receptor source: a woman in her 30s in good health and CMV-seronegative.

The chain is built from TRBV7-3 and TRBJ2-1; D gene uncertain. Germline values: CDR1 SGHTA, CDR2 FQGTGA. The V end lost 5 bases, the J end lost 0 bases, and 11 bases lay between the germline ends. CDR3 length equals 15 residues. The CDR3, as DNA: TGTGCCAGCAGCCCGGGTCTTAGCTCCTACAATGAGCAGTTCTTC. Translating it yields CASSPGLSSYNEQFF. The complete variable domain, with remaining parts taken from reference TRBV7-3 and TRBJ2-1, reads GAGVSQTPSNKVTEKGKYVELRCDPISGHTALYWYRQSLGQGPEFLIYFQGTGAADDSGLPNDRFFAVRPEGSVSTLKIQRTERGDSAVYLCASSPGLSSYNEQFFGPGTRLTVL.

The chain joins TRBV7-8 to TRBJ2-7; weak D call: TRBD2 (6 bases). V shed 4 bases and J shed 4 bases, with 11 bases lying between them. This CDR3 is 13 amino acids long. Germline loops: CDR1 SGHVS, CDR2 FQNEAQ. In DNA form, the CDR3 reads TGTGCCAGCAGCTGGGACTCGCCATACGAGCAGTACTTC. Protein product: CASSWDSPYEQYF.

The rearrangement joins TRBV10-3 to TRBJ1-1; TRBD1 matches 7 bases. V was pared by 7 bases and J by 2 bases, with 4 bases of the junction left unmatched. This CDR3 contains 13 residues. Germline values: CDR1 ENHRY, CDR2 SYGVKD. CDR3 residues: CAIMGTANTEAFF. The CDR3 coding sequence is TGTGCCATCATGGGGACAGCCAACACTGAAGCTTTCTTT.

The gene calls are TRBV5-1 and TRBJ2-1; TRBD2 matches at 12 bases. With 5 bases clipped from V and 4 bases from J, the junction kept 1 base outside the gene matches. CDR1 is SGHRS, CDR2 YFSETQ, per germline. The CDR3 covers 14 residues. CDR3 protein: CASRGTSGYNEQFF. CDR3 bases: TGCGCCAGCAGAGGGACTAGCGGGTACAATGAGCAGTTCTTC.

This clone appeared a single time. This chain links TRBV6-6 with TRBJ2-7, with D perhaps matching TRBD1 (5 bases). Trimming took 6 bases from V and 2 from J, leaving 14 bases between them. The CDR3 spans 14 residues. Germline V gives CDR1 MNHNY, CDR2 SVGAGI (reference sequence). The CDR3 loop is CASSRTDTTYEQYF. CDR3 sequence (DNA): TGTGCCAGCAGCCGCACGGACACCACCTACGAGCAGTACTTC.

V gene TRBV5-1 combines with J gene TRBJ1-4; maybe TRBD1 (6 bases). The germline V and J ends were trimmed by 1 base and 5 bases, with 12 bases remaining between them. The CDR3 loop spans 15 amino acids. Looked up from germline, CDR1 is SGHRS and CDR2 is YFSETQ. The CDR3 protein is CASSLRGQENEKLFF. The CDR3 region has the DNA TGCGCCAGCAGCTTGAGGGGACAAGAAAATGAAAAACTGTTTTTT.

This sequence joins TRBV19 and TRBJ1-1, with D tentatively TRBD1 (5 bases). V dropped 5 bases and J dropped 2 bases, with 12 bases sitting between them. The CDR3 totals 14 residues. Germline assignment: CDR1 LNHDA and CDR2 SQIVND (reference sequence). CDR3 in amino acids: CASSEAGFNTEAFF. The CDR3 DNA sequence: TGTGCCAGTAGTGAGGCAGGGTTTAACACTGAAGCTTTCTTT.

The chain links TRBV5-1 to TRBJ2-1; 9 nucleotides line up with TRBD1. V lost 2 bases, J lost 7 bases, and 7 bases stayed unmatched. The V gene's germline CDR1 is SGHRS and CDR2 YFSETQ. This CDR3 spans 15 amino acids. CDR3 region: CASSFDRGVRNEQFF. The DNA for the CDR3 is TGCGCCAGCAGCTTCGACAGGGGGGTACGGAATGAGCAGTTCTTC.

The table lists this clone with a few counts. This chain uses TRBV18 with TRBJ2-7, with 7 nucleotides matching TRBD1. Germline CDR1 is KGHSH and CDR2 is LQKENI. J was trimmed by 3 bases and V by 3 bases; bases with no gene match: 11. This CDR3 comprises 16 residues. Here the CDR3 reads CASSPRDRTVFYEQYF. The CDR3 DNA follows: TGTGCCAGCTCACCCCGGGACAGAACCGTTTTCTACGAGCAGTACTTC. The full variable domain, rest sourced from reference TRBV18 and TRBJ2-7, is NAGVMQNPRHLVRRRGQEARLRCSPMKGHSHVYWYRQLPEEGLKFMVYLQKENIIDESGMPKERFSAEFPKEGPSILRIQQVVRGDSAAYFCASSPRDRTVFYEQYFGPGTRLTVT.

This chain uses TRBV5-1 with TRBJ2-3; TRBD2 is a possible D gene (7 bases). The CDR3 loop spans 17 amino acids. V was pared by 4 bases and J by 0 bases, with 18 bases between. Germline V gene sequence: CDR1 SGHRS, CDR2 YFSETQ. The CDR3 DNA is TGCGCCAGCAGCCCCATCCTGGGGGGGGCTAGCACAGATACGCAGTATTTT. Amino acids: CASSPILGGASTDTQYF.

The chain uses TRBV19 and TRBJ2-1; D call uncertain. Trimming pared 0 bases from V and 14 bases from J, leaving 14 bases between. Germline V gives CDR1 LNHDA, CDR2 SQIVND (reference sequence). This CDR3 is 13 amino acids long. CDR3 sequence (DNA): TGTGCCAGTAGTATAGACGCTCTAGGTGTCAAGTTCTTC. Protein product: CASSIDALGVKFF. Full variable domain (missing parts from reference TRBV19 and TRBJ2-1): DGGITQSPKYLFRKEGQNVTLSCEQNLNHDAMYWYRQDPGQGLRLIYYSQIVNDFQKGDIAEGYSVSREKKESFPLTVTSAQKNPTAFYLCASSIDALGVKFFGPGTRLTVL.

The CDR3 loop is CASSYLERPYNEQFF. CDR3 sequence (DNA): TGTGCCAGCAGTTACTTAGAGAGGCCCTACAATGAGCAGTTCTTC. The gene calls are TRBV6-5 and TRBJ2-1; no definite D call. Per germline, CDR1 MNHEY and CDR2 SVGAGI. The length of the CDR3 is 15 residues. Trimming removed 1 base at V and 2 bases at J, with 9 bases between.

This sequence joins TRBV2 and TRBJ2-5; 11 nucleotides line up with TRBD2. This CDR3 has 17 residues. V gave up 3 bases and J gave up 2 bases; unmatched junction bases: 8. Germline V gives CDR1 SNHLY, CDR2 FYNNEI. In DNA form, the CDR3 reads TGTGCCAGCAGTGAGTACTTAGGGACTAGCGGACAAGAGACCCAGTACTTC. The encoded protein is CASSEYLGTSGQETQYF.

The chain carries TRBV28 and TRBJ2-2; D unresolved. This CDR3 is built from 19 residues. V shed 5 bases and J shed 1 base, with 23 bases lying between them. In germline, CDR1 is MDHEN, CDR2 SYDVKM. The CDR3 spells CASSTVGDTSYKNTGELFF. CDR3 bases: TGTGCCAGCAGTACAGTGGGTGACACAAGTTACAAGAACACCGGGGAGCTGTTTTTT.

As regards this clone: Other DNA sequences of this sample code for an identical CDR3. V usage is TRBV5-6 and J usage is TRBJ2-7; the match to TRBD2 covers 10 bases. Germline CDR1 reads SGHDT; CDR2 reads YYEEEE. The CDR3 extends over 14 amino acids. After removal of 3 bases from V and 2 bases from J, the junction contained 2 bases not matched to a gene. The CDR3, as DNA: TGTGCCAGCAGCTCCGGACTAGCGGCCTACGAGCAGTACTTC. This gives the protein CASSSGLAAYEQYF. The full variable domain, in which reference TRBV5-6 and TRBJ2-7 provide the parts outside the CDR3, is DAGVTQSPTHLIKTRGQQVTLRCSPKSGHDTVSWYQQALGQGPQFIFQYYEEEERQRGNFPDRFSGHQFPNYSSELNVNALLLGDSALYLCASSSGLAAYEQYFGPGTRLTVT.

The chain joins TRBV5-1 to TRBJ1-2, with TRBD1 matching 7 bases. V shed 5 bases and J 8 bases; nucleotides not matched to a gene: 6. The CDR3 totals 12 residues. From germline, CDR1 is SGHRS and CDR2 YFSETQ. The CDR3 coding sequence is TGCGCCAGCAGAGGGGGCCTTCAGGGCTACACCTTC. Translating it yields CASRGGLQGYTF.